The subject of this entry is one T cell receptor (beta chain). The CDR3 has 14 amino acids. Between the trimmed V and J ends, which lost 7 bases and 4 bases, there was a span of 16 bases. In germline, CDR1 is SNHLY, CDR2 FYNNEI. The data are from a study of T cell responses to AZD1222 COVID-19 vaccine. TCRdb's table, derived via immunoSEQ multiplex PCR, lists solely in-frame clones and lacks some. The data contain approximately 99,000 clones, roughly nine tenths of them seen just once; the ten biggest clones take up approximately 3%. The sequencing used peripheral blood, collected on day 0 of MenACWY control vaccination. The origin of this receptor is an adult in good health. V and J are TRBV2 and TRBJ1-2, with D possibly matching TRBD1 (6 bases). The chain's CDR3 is CASTGSGVAYGYTF. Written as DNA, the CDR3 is TGTGCCAGCACCGGGTCAGGGGTAGCCTATGGCTACACCTTC.